The clone carrying this T cell receptor (beta chain) was counted a few times. Profiled with immunoSEQ multiplex PCR; TCRdb holds only in-frame clones, not every one. The sample has around 76,000 clones; around 84% are singletons. Deletions cut 6 bases from V and 4 bases from J, with 18 bases between. The CDR3 covers 14 residues. Germline-derived CDR1 and CDR2 are GTSNPN and SVGIG (reference sequence). The data were taken from a study of blood T cell repertoires in COVID-19. Input material: peripheral blood. The sequence came from a woman between 65 and 79 years old with acute or convalescent COVID-19. The gene calls are TRBV30 and TRBJ1-2, with D possibly TRBD1 on 5 matching bases. This CDR3 reads CACRGAGPSYGYTF. CDR3 DNA sequence: TGTGCCTGCAGAGGTGCAGGGCCAAGCTATGGCTACACCTTC.